Following are 11 T cell receptor beta chains from one sample sequenced in a study of CD4 T cells in relation to SARS-CoV-2 and coronaviruses. Here immunoSEQ multiplex PCR was the method, and the copy in TCRdb shows in-frame clones only, minus some. The table lists more than 30,000 clones, 80% to 90% of them singletons. The sample was memory CD4+ T cells from PBMCs. Receptors originate from an adult with COVID-19.

The V and J genes are TRBV7-9 and TRBJ2-1, with D possibly TRBD2 on 7 matching bases. In germline, CDR1 is SEHNR, CDR2 FQNEAQ (reference sequence). The CDR3 consists of 15 residues. Trimming cost V 4 bases and J 10 bases, with 20 bases left between them. The CDR3 reads CASSSTGGRGWEQFF. The CDR3 DNA is TGTGCCAGCAGCTCTACTGGGGGGAGGGGGTGGGAGCAGTTCTTC.

The chain links TRBV11-2 to TRBJ1-5; 7 bases are a match to TRBD1. The V gene end was trimmed by 5 bases and the J gene end by 3 bases; junction bases not matched to a gene: 19. Germline V gives CDR1 SGHAT, CDR2 FQNNGV. The CDR3 totals 19 residues. CDR3 amino acids: CASSPSLPSPGQYNQPQHF. Written as DNA, the CDR3 is TGTGCCAGCAGCCCAAGTCTCCCCTCCCCGGGACAGTACAATCAGCCCCAGCATTTT.

This chain connects TRBV5-4 to TRBJ2-5; a possible D gene is TRBD2 (5 bases). The CDR3 contains 14 residues. Trimming took off 4 bases at V and 5 bases at J, with 15 bases between the two ends. Germline V gene lookup returns CDR1 SGHNT and CDR2 YYREEE (reference sequence). The CDR3 loop reads CASSPRGALETQYF. The CDR3 coding sequence is TGTGCCAGCAGCCCTCGGGGAGCTCTTGAGACCCAGTACTTC. Together with reference TRBV5-4 and TRBJ2-5, the CDR3 gives the full variable domain: ETGVTQSPTHLIKTRGQQVTLRCSSQSGHNTVSWYQQALGQGPQFIFQYYREEENGRGNFPPRFSGLQFPNYSSELNVNALELDDSALYLCASSPRGALETQYFGPGTRLLVL.

The gene calls are TRBV5-4 and TRBJ2-7, with TRBD1 matching over 8 bases. CDR1 is SGHNT and CDR2 is YYREEE in the germline V gene (reference sequence). The CDR3 runs 17 residues. Trimming took 4 bases from V and 2 from J; bases not matched to a gene: 14. CDR3 in amino acids: CASSPGSRGPNTYEQYF. The DNA of the CDR3 is TGTGCCAGCAGCCCCGGCAGCAGGGGGCCGAATACCTACGAGCAGTACTTC.

The rearrangement links TRBV30 to TRBJ2-7; a possible D gene is TRBD1 (5 bases). Trimming left V 0 bases short and J 0 bases short, with 12 bases between. Per the germline V gene, CDR1 is GTSNPN and CDR2 is SVGIG (reference sequence). The CDR3 length is 15 residues. The CDR3 DNA reads TGTGCCTGGAGTGTACTCAGGGTAAGCTCCTACGAGCAGTACTTC. Translated, it gives CAWSVLRVSSYEQYF.

This chain uses TRBV11-2 with TRBJ2-7; 8 bases are shared with TRBD2. Germline V gene lookup returns CDR1 SGHAT and CDR2 FQNNGV. This CDR3 spans 15 amino acids. J gave up 5 bases and V 5 bases, and 11 bases lay outside the gene matches. Here the CDR3 DNA reads TGTGCCAGCAGCCGCACCGGGACTAGGTTAAACGAGCAGTACTTC. Translation: CASSRTGTRLNEQYF.

The rearrangement joins TRBV6-2 or TRBV6-3 to TRBJ2-5; 14 bases line up with TRBD2. Germline CDR1 reads MNHEY; CDR2 reads SVGEGT. V trimming: 4 bases; J trimming: 5 bases; junction bases outside the gene matches: 6. The CDR3 has 16 amino acids. In DNA form, the CDR3 reads TGTGCCAGCAGTTCGGGACTAGCGGGAGTTTGGGAGACCCAGTACTTC. This codes for CASSSGLAGVWETQYF.

V gene TRBV30 combines with J gene TRBJ2-7, with a weak D call TRBD1 (5 bases). This CDR3 has 16 residues. Per the germline V gene, CDR1 is GTSNPN and CDR2 is SVGIG (reference sequence). V lost 2 bases to trimming and J lost 0 bases, with 17 bases between them. Written as DNA, the CDR3 is TGTGCCTGGAGTCGTCCTCAAGGGGATAGCTCCTACGAGCAGTACTTC. Its translation is CAWSRPQGDSSYEQYF.

This clone was recorded only once. The V gene is TRBV11-2, the J gene TRBJ2-1; no clear D. The CDR3 is 17 amino acids. V dropped 0 bases and J dropped 7 bases, with 19 bases sitting between them. The germline V gene has CDR1 SGHAT and CDR2 FQNNGV. CDR3 sequence: CASSLEPATSGYNEQFF. CDR3 nucleotides: TGTGCCAGCAGCTTAGAACCGGCCACATCCGGATATAATGAGCAGTTCTTC.

The chain employs TRBV7-9 and TRBJ2-5; D may be TRBD1 (6 bases). From germline, CDR1 is SEHNR and CDR2 FQNEAQ (reference sequence). This CDR3 has 15 amino acids. The germline V and J ends were trimmed by 5 bases and 2 bases, with 15 bases remaining between them. The CDR3 sequence is CASSLRQVPQETQYF. In DNA form, the CDR3 reads TGTGCCAGCAGCCTCCGACAGGTCCCTCAAGAGACCCAGTACTTC.

Only a few counts were recorded for this clone. The V gene is TRBV6-1, the J gene TRBJ2-2; TRBD2 aligns across 9 bases. CDR3 size: 14 residues. Germline loops: CDR1 MNHNS, CDR2 SASEGT. The V gene end was trimmed by 10 bases and the J gene end by 3 bases; junction bases not matched to a gene: 6. CDR3 nucleotides: TGTGCCACCCGACTAGCGGCCCACACCGGGGAGCTGTTTTTT. Its protein is CATRLAAHTGELFF.